This T cell receptor beta chain was captured by sequencing in a study of blood T cell repertoires in COVID-19. Cohort assignment relied on participant-reported clinical history. Method: immunoSEQ multiplex PCR; TCRdb's copy keeps in-frame clones and lacks some. The data hold around 300,000 clones, with over 75% observed a single time. The V gene's germline CDR1 is LNHDA and CDR2 SQIVND (reference sequence). This CDR3 has 11 amino acids. V lost 4 bases and J 7 bases, leaving 7 bases between the germline ends. The TCR originated in a woman younger than 35 who had recovered from COVID-19. This rearrangement joins TRBV19 to TRBJ1-2; D not resolved. Sample: PBMCs or T cells enriched from blood (not recorded which). CDR3 coding DNA: TGTGCCAGTAGTAACCTCAGTGGCTACACCTTC. Encoded protein: CASSNLSGYTF.